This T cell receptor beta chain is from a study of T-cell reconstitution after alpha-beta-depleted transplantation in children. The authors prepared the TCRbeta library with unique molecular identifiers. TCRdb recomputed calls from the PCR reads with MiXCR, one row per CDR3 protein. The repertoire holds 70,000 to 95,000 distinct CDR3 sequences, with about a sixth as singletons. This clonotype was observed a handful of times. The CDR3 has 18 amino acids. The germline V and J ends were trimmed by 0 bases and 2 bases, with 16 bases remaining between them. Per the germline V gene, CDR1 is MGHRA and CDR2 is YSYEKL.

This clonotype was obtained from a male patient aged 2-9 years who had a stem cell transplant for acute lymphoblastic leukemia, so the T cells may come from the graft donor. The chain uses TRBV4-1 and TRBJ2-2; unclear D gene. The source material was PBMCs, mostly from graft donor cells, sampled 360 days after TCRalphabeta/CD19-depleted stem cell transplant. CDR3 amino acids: CASSQDRAALFNTGELFF. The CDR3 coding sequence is TGCGCCAGCAGCCAAGATCGGGCCGCTCTTTTCAACACCGGGGAGCTGTTTTTT.